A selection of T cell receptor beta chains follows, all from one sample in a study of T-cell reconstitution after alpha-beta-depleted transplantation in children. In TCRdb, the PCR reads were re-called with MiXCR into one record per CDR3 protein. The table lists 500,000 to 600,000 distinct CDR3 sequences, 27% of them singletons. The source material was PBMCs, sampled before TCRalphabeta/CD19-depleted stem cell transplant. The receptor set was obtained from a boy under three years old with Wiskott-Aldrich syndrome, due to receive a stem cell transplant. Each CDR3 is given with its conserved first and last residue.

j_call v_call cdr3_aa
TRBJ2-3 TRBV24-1 CATSDSTGTRPTDTQYF
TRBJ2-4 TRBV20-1 CSASYGLAKNIQYF
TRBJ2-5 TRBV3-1 CASSQAEGRETQYF
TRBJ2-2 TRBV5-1 CASRGLARSDGELFF
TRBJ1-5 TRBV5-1 CASSLLAQPNQPQHF
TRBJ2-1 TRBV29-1 CSVVFGLAGGGNEQFF
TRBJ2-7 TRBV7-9 CASSFTNYEQYF
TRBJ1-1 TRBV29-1 CSVLQVTNTEAFF
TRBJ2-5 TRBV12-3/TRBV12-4 CASTTGQESETQYF
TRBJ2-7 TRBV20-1 CSAFLKGSEQYF
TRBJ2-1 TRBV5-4 CASSTYSDRYNEQFF
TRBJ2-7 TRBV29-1 CSVRLQGDEQYF
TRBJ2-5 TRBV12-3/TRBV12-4 CASSLPTGTSGGETQYF
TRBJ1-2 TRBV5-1 CASSTQGGAVYTF
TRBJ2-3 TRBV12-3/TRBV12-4 CASSLVLAGAGDTQYF
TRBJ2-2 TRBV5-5 CASSYYTGELFF
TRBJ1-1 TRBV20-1 CSARDSRGSEAFF
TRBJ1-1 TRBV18 CASSGRGTEAFF
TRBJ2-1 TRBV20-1 CSAPNRLVSPVSSYNEQFF
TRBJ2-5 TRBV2 CASKQGTVSETQYF
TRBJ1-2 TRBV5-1 CASSPHRQENYGYTF
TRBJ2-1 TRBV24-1 CATSPRRGPVNEQFF
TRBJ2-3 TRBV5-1 CASSLPGLAGGGTDTQYF
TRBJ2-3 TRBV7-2 CASSLEGSIGDTQYF
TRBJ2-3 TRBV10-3 CAISVASAGDTQYF
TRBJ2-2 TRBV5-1 CASSLRPGRIAGPTGELFF
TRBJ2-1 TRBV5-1 CASSQLAGGLSYNEQFF
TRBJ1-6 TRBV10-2 CASRRQGNNSPLHF
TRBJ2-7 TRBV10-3 CAISSGWQQQYF
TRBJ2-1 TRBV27 CASGTLARRYNEQFF
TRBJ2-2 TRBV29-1 CSAGAGGTGELFF
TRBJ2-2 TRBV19 CASSRPSGGTGELFF
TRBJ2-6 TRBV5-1 CASSLEGAGANVLTF
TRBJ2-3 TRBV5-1 CASSPWTGSADTQYF
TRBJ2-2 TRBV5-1 CASSLWGQELFF
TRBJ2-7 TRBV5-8 CASGPRLFSYEQYF
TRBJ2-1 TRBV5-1 CASSPDSSEQFF
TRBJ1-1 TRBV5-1 CASSFGTAAEAFF
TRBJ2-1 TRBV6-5 CASSYRVTEPDEQFF
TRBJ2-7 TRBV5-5 CASSGAGTPTSEQYF
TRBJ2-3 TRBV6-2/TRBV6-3 CASSQGGTQYF
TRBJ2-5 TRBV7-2 CASSLALAGLETQYF
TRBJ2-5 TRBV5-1 CASSLDGSWETQYF
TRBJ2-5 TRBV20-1 CSARLAGVRETQYF
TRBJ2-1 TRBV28 CASSFGIADNEQFF
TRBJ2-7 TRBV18 CASSPYGGGYEQYF
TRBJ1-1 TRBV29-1 CSVDRNTEAFF
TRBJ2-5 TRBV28 CASRGPQETQYF
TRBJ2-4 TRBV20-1 CSARILAKNIQYF
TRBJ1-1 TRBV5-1 CASSPGQLGRNTEAFF
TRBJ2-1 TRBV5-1 CASSLGLAGVNFNEQFF
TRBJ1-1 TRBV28 CASSPGTGLNTEAFF
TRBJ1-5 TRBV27 CASSPRPHIISNQPQHF
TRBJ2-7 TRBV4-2 CASSITTSGSYEQYF
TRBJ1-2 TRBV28 CASSFRDRANYGYTF